This T cell receptor (beta chain) was recovered during a study of cytomegalovirus exposure and HLA in healthy donors (dated by TCRdb to about 2017). About the study as a whole: An earlier analysis of around 600 of the donors reported 250 to 300 Gb of sequence data and 100 million to 130 million unique TCR beta sequences from 190 million or so T cells. The study was designed to test whether signatures of past pathogen exposure could be identified by cataloging public T cell receptors. The T cell repertoires of 666 subjects were profiled by immunosequencing and related to cytomegalovirus serostatus. Of the 300 to 500 genotyped donors, approximately 81% were placed in the genetic ancestry cluster associated with self-reported Caucasian donors. Donor age, sex, ethnicity and CMV serostatus were collected together with the repertoire data. Every discovery cohort repertoire had been produced on one sequencing platform. About five DR-DQ haplotypes were treated as single units for association and clustering because of strong linkage in the cohort. A later analysis re-analyzed previously published TCR beta repertoires from roughly 630 donors and added high-resolution HLA genotyping to study TCR occurrence patterns. A later genetic analysis took genome-wide SNP genotypes for about 65% of the 666 donors and used that subset as a discovery cohort. To predict cytomegalovirus infection status, the study combined high-throughput TCR immunosequencing, statistical association of individual TCRs with disease status, and machine learning. On average, 235,054 unique TCR beta nucleotide sequences were sequenced per donor among 398 genotyped donors of the cohort, with about 17% of those sequences being non-productive. Class I and class II HLA loci were covered by the typing at four-digit resolution. Typing coverage varied by locus: roughly 629-630 donors for A, B, C, DRB1 and DQB1; approximately 500 for DQA1; around 610 for DPA1; 400 to 480 for DPB1. Along with the roughly 700-subject first cohort, a separate validation cohort of some 130 different subjects was used. An early release covering over 500 HLA-typed donors comprised approximately 290 gigabases of sequencing data and 85 million to 100 million unique TCR sequences. The later analysis used no new phenotypic data to find candidate immune exposures, relying instead on TCR beta sequences and their occurrence across donors. In an earlier analysis of a few hundred of the donors, high-throughput TCR beta sequencing was used to judge whether each TCR beta V gene segment behaved as functional or pseudogenic. Study-level results and caveats: In a later genetic analysis, a missense DCLRE1C variant was associated with V-gene and J-gene trimming of TCR beta chains, and the association was replicated in an independent cohort. In an earlier analysis of approximately 590 of the donors, most TCR beta V segments were observed in productive rearrangements about 87% or about 30% of the time, broadly matching IMGT annotations. Roughly uniform sequencing depth across donors was assumed in presence/absence analyses, although this assumption may not hold. The cohort was sequenced for TCR beta chains only, and without alpha or paired-chain data the features that could be detected were limited. Several of the top co-occurrence clusters appeared to be linked to parvovirus B19, influenza, CMV and Epstein-Barr virus, according to a later analysis. In vitro tests confirmed that a few of the cytomegalovirus-associated TCR beta chains recognize cytomegalovirus antigens. Because some donors lacked HLA typing at each locus, the association tests relied only on the typed subset. According to a later analysis, TCR association rates differed among HLA loci, with DRB1 alleles showing the most associated TCRs and HLA-C alleles showing the fewest. Because counts were too low, seventeen rarely observed V segments, including chromosome 9 orphons, were left out of the earlier analysis of 587 of the donors. Correlated functional status among segregating V segments might reflect linkage disequilibrium, but an unknown experimental factor could not be ruled out. CMV serostatus was the only immune exposure information available for the cohort. The classifier was reported to diagnose cytomegalovirus status with high specificity and sensitivity in both the original cohort and the validation cohort. Assigning TCR associations to individual alleles was difficult when HLA alleles, especially DR and DQ, strongly co-occurred. A later analysis found that most CMV-associated TCR beta chains appeared HLA-restricted, with HLA associations seemingly driven largely by CMV exposure. The study gave a list of about 170 TCR beta chains associated with cytomegalovirus. In a later analysis, around 17,000 TCR beta sequences were associated with specific HLA alleles at a false discovery rate of 0.05. A further reported finding was that TCR beta sequences accurately predicted the HLA-A and HLA-B alleles for most subjects in the first cohort. A cluster of highly shared sequence variants was judged likely to be a technical artifact of the sequencing pipeline. In a later analysis, HLA-associated TCR beta chains were found to be more clonally expanded and to have lower generation probabilities than equally common non-associated chains. A later genetic analysis reported fewer N-insertions in productive TCRs among donors in an Asian-associated ancestry cluster than the approximately 700-donor mean. While some public TCRs were present in many individuals, most TCR sequences turned up only very rarely across donors. According to the authors, the approach could potentially be generalized to other disease states and immunological phenotypes.

This clone was found a few times. Its antigen remains undetermined. No base qualities exist here, and no much larger clone lies one base off it. In total, just over 650 healthy bone marrow donors made up the cohort. At the time of sampling, every cohort member was nominally healthy, though immune exposures that went unrecorded were likely present. The donor was CMV seropositive and belonged to the group of more than 250 seropositive cohort members. A peripheral blood sample was provided by each donor, and peripheral blood mononuclear cells were used for TCR beta sequencing. The Qiagen DNeasy Blood Extraction Kit was used to extract genomic DNA from the blood cell samples. The method behind the library was the immunoSEQ multiplex PCR assay. For the multiplex PCR, a mixture combining 60 forward primers for TCR Vbeta segments and 13 reverse primers for TCR Jbeta segments was used. The CDR3 region of rearranged TCR beta genes was amplified from genomic DNA by a multiplex PCR assay. The amplified TCR beta libraries were sequenced on the Illumina HiSeq System as 87-base-pair reads. In the paper's pipeline: A later analysis tallied around 87 million unique TCR beta chains across the 610 or so repertoires, and roughly 11 million of those chains were shared by two or more donors. Raw reads were error-corrected and collapsed into unique sequences with a nearest-neighbor algorithm that merged closely related sequences to remove PCR and sequencing errors. CDR3 sequences were aligned to IMGT reference sequences to assign V, D and J gene segments. Each retained sequence needed at least a six-nucleotide match to both a V gene segment and a J gene segment. Rearrangements were classified as productive when the CDR3 lacked stop codons and remained in frame with V and J, and all other rearrangements were classified as non-productive. CDR3 was defined according to IMGT convention as the region running from the second conserved V-encoded cysteine to the conserved J-encoded phenylalanine. In an earlier analysis of approximately 590 of the donors, sequences lacking an unambiguous match to a single V gene segment were excluded. An earlier analysis of some 500 of the donors classified V segments as functional when productive rearrangements were above 56.7% and as segregating when the standard deviation between donors was above 5%. A statistical classification framework was developed to diagnose cytomegalovirus status using the catalog of TCR beta chain sequences. In a later analysis, V and J genes were assigned by comparing TCR nucleotide sequences against IMGT/GENE-DB human TR gene sequences. In a later analysis, CDR3 sequences and most-parsimonious VDJ recombination scenarios were assigned using the TCRdist pipeline. In a later analysis, every TCR beta chain was defined by the combination of its CDR3 amino acid sequence and its V-gene family, and reads without a unique V-gene family were dropped. To address suspected cross-contamination and a sequencing artifact, a later analysis removed around 600 highly shared, low-generation-probability nucleotide sequences. For each public chain, a later analysis derived a clonal expansion index from normalized ranks of inferred template counts within each repertoire. In a later analysis, generation probabilities were computed using a VDJ recombination model fitted to out-of-frame rearrangements, and the results were checked against IGoR. In a later analysis, TCR-TCR, TCR-HLA and TCR-CMV co-occurrence was scored with hypergeometric tests, and a repertoire-size bias correction was applied to TCR pairs. In a later analysis, false discovery rates were estimated by permuting HLA or CMV assignments 20 times. In a later analysis, co-occurring TCRs were grouped using DBSCAN, and TCRdist sequence similarity was added for clustering within HLA-allele-positive subsets. Repertoires with fewer than 30,000 or more than 120,000 public chains were left out of co-occurrence clustering, as were four to six repertoires with anomalous nucleotide sharing. This immuneACCESS table, as held by TCRdb, lists in-frame sequences with V and J called but not all clones. Of the missing ones, under half trace to an unresolved V gene in checked studies; the others have no known cause. V and J calls and clone size are those listed in that table; D and trimming were worked out from the DNA. Counted in this sample were roughly 120,000 clones; 77% of them appeared once. The ten largest clonotypes hold more than 10% of the sample.

Source material: PBMCs. The source is a woman between 40 and 50 years old in good health and CMV-seropositive.

CDR3 sequence: CAIRFGGGLFF. The DNA reads as follows: TGCGCCATCCGGTTTGGCGGAGGCCTGTTTTTT. The sequence joins TRBV10-1 to TRBJ1-4; confidence is insufficient to name the D gene. V is pared back by 10 bases and J by 14 bases, with 17 bases lying between the germline termini. CDR1 and CDR2 are read off the germline V gene (reference sequence) as WNHNN and SYGVQD. From the cysteine up to the phenylalanine, the CDR3 has a length of 11 residues. CDR3 DNA only is kept here, 33 bases in frame from base 1.